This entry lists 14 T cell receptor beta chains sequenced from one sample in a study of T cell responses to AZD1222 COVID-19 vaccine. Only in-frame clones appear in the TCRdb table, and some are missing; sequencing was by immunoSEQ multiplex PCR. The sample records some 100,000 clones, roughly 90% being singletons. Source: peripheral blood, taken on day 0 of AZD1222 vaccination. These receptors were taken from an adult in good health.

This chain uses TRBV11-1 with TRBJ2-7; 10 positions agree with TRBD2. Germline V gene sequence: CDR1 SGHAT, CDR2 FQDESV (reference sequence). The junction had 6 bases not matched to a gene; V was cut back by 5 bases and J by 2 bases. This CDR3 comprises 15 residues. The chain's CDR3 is CASSETSGKAYEQYF. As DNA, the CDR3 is TGTGCCAGCAGCGAAACTAGCGGGAAAGCCTACGAGCAGTACTTC.

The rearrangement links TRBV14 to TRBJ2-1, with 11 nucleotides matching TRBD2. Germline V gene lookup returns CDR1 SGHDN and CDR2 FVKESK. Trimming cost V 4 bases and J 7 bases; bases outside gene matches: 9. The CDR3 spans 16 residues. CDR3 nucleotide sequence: TGTGCCAGCAGCCTGCATAGCGGGAGGGCCAAAAATGAGCAGTTCTTC. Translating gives CASSLHSGRAKNEQFF. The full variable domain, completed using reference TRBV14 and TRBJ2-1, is EAGVTQFPSHSVIEKGQTVTLRCDPISGHDNLYWYRRVMGKEIKFLLHFVKESKQDESGMPNNRFLAERTGGTYSTLKVQPAELEDSGVYFCASSLHSGRAKNEQFFGPGTRLTVL.

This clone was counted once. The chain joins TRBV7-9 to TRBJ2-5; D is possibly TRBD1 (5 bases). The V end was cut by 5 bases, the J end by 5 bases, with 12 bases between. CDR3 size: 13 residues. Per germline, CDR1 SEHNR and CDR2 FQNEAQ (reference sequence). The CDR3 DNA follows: TGTGCCAGCAGCGGCCTCTCAGGGGAGACCCAGTACTTC. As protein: CASSGLSGETQYF.

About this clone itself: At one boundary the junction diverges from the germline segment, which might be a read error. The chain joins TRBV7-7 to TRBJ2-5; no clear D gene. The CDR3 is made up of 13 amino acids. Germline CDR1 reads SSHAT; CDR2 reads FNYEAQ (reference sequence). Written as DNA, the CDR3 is TGTGCTAGCAGCTTAGCAGAGCAAGAGACCCAGTACTTC. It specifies CASSLAEQETQYF.

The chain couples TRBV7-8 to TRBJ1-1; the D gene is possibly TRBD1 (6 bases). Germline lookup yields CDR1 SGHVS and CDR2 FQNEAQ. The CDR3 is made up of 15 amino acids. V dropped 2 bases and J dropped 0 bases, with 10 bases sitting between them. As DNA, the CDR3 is TGTGCCAGCAGCTTATCCCCAGGGGTGAACACTGAAGCTTTCTTT. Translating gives CASSLSPGVNTEAFF.

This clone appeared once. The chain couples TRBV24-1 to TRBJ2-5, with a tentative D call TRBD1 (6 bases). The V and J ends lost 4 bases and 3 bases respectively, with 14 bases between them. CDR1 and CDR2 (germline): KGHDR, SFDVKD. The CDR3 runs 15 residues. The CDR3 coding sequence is TGTGCCACCAGTGAGGGAAAGGCAGGGGAAGAGACCCAGTACTTC. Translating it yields CATSEGKAGEETQYF.

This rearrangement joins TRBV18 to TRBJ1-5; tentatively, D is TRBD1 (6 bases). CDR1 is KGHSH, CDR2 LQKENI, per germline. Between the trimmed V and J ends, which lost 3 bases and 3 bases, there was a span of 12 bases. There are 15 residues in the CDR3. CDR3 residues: CASSPIGGNNQPQHF. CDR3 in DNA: TGTGCCAGCTCACCCATAGGGGGGAACAATCAGCCCCAGCATTTT.

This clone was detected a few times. In DNA form, the CDR3 reads TGTGCCAGCAAAGGGGACTCTGGAAACACCATATATTTT. This sequence encodes CASKGDSGNTIYF. The rearrangement links TRBV6-5 to TRBJ1-3, with D possibly matching TRBD1 (5 bases). Germline loops: CDR1 MNHEY, CDR2 SVGAGI. V lost 7 bases to trimming and J lost 0 bases, with 7 bases between them. The length of the CDR3 is 13 residues.

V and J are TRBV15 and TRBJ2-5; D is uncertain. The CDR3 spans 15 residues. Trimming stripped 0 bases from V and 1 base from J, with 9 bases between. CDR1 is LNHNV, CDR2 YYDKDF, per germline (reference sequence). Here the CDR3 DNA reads TGTGCCACCAGCAGAGATAAAGGACCCCAAGAGACCCAGTACTTC. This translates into CATSRDKGPQETQYF.

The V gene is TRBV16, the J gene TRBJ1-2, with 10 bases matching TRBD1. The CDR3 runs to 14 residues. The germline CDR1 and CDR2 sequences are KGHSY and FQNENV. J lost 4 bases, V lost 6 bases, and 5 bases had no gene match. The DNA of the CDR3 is TGTGCCAGCAGACGGACAGGGGGTCTCTATGGCTACACCTTC. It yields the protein CASRRTGGLYGYTF.

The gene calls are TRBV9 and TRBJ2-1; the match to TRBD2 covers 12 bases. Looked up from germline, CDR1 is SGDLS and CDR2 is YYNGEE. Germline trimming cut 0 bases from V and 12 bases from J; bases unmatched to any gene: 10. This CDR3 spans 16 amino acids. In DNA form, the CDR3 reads TGTGCCAGCAGCGTAGCCGGGGCTAGCGGGAGGGCCGGGCAGTTCTTC. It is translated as CASSVAGASGRAGQFF.

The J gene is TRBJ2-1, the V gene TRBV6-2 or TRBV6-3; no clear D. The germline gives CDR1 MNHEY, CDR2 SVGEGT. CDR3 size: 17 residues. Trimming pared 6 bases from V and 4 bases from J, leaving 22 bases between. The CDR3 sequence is CASSHRADSLTYNEQFF. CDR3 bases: TGTGCCAGCAGCCACCGTGCCGACTCCTTAACATACAATGAGCAGTTCTTC.

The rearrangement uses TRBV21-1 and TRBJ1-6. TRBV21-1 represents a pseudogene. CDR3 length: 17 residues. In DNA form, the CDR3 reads TGTGCCAGCAGCAAAGCACTTCACGAGGGGGGAAATTCACCCCTCCACTTT. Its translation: CASSKALHEGGNSPLHF.

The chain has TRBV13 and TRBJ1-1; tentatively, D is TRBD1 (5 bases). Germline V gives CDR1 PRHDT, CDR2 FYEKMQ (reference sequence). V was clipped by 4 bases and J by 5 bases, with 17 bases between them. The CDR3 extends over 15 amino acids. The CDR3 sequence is CASSWTGTAGTEAFF. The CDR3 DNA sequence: TGTGCCAGCAGCTGGACCGGGACCGCAGGGACTGAAGCTTTCTTT.